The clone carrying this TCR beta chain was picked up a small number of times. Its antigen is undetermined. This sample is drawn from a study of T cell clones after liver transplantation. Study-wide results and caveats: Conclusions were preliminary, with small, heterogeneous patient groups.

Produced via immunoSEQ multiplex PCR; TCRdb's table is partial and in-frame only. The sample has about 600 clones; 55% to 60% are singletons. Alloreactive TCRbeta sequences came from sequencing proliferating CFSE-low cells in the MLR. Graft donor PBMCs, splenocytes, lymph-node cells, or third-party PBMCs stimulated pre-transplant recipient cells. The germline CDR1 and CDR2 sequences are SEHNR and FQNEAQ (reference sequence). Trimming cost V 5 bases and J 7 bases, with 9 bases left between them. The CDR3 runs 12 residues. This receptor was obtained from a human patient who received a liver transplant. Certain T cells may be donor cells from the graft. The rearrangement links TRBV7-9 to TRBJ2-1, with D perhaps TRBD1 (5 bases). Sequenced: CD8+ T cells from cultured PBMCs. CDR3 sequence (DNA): TGTGCCAGCAGCCAAGACAGTAATGAGCAGTTCTTC. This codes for CASSQDSNEQFF.